These 13 T cell receptor beta chains share one sample of origin, sequenced in a study of lymphopenia after photon versus proton radiotherapy. Here immunoSEQ multiplex PCR was the method, and the copy in TCRdb shows in-frame clones only, minus some. The sample consists of more than 25,000 clones, 85% to 90% of them appearing once. Specimen: peripheral blood, collected from a patient treated with photon-based radiotherapy. These receptors came from a woman aged 45-59 years with pancreatic cancer.

The chain joins TRBV6-5 to TRBJ1-2, with TRBD1 matching 9 bases. CDR3 length: 14 residues. The germline CDR1 and CDR2 sequences are MNHEY and SVGAGI. J was trimmed by 6 bases and V by 6 bases; bases with no gene match: 8. As DNA, the CDR3 is TGTGCCAGCAGCCTTACAGGGGGCGCAGATGGCTACACCTTC. Its translation: CASSLTGGADGYTF.

The CDR3 reads CASSPNPNTDTQYF. The CDR3 DNA follows: TGTGCCAGCTCACCAAATCCTAACACAGATACGCAGTATTTT. This chain joins TRBV18 and TRBJ2-3; D is uncertain. CDR1 is KGHSH, CDR2 LQKENI, per germline. The CDR3 is 14 residues long. V dropped 2 bases and J dropped 2 bases, with 8 bases sitting between them. The full variable domain, in which reference TRBV18 and TRBJ2-3 provide the parts outside the CDR3, is NAGVMQNPRHLVRRRGQEARLRCSPMKGHSHVYWYRQLPEEGLKFMVYLQKENIIDESGMPKERFSAEFPKEGPSILRIQQVVRGDSAAYFCASSPNPNTDTQYFGPGTRLTVL.

V usage is TRBV6-1 and J usage is TRBJ2-1; 7 nucleotides line up with TRBD2. J was trimmed by 7 bases and V by 7 bases; bases with no gene match: 13. Germline V gene data show CDR1 as MNHNS and CDR2 as SASEGT. CDR3 length: 15 residues. CDR3 loop: CASIRGGAGSNEQFF. Here the CDR3 DNA reads TGTGCCAGCATCCGGGGTGGAGCGGGAAGTAATGAGCAGTTCTTC.

The chain has TRBV19 and TRBJ2-1, with TRBD2 identical over 8 bases. This CDR3 has 15 amino acids. Germline loops: CDR1 LNHDA, CDR2 SQIVND (reference sequence). Trimming cost V 6 bases and J 8 bases; bases outside gene matches: 12. The CDR3 sequence: CASRTPGTRGDEQFF. CDR3 coding DNA: TGTGCCAGTAGAACTCCCGGGACTAGGGGCGATGAGCAGTTCTTC.

V is TRBV7-9 and J is TRBJ1-1; 10 bases map to TRBD1. The germline CDR1 and CDR2 sequences are SEHNR and FQNEAQ (reference sequence). J was trimmed by 6 bases and V by 3 bases; bases with no gene match: 7. This CDR3 comprises 15 residues. CDR3 sequence: CASSLPDRGSAEAFF. In DNA form, the CDR3 reads TGTGCCAGCAGCTTGCCGGACAGGGGGAGCGCTGAAGCTTTCTTT.

V is TRBV10-3 and J is TRBJ1-5; 7 bases are shared with TRBD1. The CDR3 has 20 amino acids. Germline V gene sequence: CDR1 ENHRY, CDR2 SYGVKD. J was trimmed by 3 bases and V by 7 bases; bases with no gene match: 24. CDR3 amino acids: CAIIDREGRLLGRLNQPQHF. The CDR3 DNA follows: TGTGCCATCATCGACAGGGAGGGGAGACTCTTGGGGAGACTCAATCAGCCCCAGCATTTT.

The chain joins TRBV28 to TRBJ2-7; 8 positions match TRBD1. In germline, CDR1 is MDHEN, CDR2 SYDVKM. The CDR3 extends over 15 amino acids. The V segment lost 6 bases and the J segment 6 bases; nucleotides outside the gene matches: 13. The CDR3 nucleotides read TGTGCCAGCAGCCACCTAGGACAGGGTTTGGGCGAGCAGTACTTC. Encoded protein: CASSHLGQGLGEQYF.

The genes are TRBV10-1 and TRBJ2-3, with 8 nucleotides matching TRBD1. This CDR3 is built from 12 residues. CDR1 is WNHNN, CDR2 SYGVQD, per germline (reference sequence). Trimming took 6 bases from V and 5 from J; bases not matched to a gene: 1. The CDR3 coding sequence is TGCGCCAGCAGCGGACAGGGAGATACGCAGTATTTT. Translating it yields CASSGQGDTQYF.

V gene TRBV7-6 combines with J gene TRBJ1-1; 8 bases map to TRBD1. The CDR3 totals 16 residues. V gave up 4 bases and J gave up 4 bases; unmatched junction bases: 11. The germline gives CDR1 SGHVS, CDR2 FNYEAQ. DNA of the CDR3: TGTGCCAGCAGCTCAGGGGGCATCGGTAGCGGCACTGAAGCTTTCTTT. It is translated as CASSSGGIGSGTEAFF. Full variable domain (missing parts from reference TRBV7-6 and TRBJ1-1): GAGVSQSPRYKVTKRGQDVALRCDPISGHVSLYWYRQALGQGPEFLTYFNYEAQQDKSGLPNDRFSAERPEGSISTLTIQRTEQRDSAMYRCASSSGGIGSGTEAFFGQGTRLTVV.

This clone occurred a few times. The CDR3, as DNA: TGTGCCAGCAGCCCACCAGCGGCGGGAAAAAACAATGAGCAGTTCTTC. It encodes CASSPPAAGKNNEQFF. The chain uses TRBV11-2 and TRBJ2-1, with D perhaps TRBD2 (6 bases). This CDR3 spans 16 amino acids. V was shortened by 5 bases and J by 5 bases, with 19 bases between the two germline ends. CDR1 is SGHAT and CDR2 is FQNNGV in the germline V gene.

The chain is built from TRBV6-5 and TRBJ2-7, with 11 bases aligning to TRBD2. The CDR3 extends over 15 amino acids. After removal of 4 bases from V and 7 bases from J, the junction contained 9 bases not matched to a gene. CDR1 is MNHEY and CDR2 is SVGAGI in the germline V gene. CDR3 in DNA: TGTGCCAGCAGTTGGGTTAGCGGGAGGGCCGAGGAGCAGTACTTC. Encoded protein: CASSWVSGRAEEQYF.

The chain combines TRBV21-1 with TRBJ2-5. TRBV21-1 is flagged as a pseudogene. The CDR3 length is 15 residues. The CDR3 protein is CASSKRKKGWGTQYF. The CDR3 DNA is TGTGCCAGCAGCAAAAGGAAAAAGGGTTGGGGGACCCAGTACTTC.

The rearrangement joins TRBV29-1 to TRBJ2-7; the D gene is possibly TRBD1 (6 bases). CDR1 is SQVTM and CDR2 is ANQGSEA in the germline V gene. There are 13 residues in the CDR3. CDR3 sequence: CSMRTDVAYEQYF. The CDR3 DNA sequence: TGCAGTATGCGGACAGACGTAGCCTACGAGCAGTACTTC.